The clone carrying this T cell receptor beta chain was detected only a few times. Its antigen is not identified. Isolation of PBMCs was performed on around 9.8 ml fresh peripheral blood. Regions amplified from RNA transcripts were the TCR beta CDR3 regions. TCR CDR3 regions were first amplified by RT-PCR with HTBI primers. Each CDR3 protein gets one entry after TCRdb re-called the multiplex PCR reads with MiXCR. The sample records approximately 400,000 distinct CDR3 sequences, about 14% being singletons. This entry belongs to a study of T cells in Graves' hyperthyroidism and ophthalmopathy. The wider study: Peripheral blood specimens were obtained at initial diagnosis, prior to any treatment.

Germline V gene sequence: CDR1 LNHDA, CDR2 SQIVND (reference sequence). This CDR3 has 15 amino acids. Trimming took off 5 bases at V and 3 bases at J, with 13 bases between the two ends. Study-wide results and caveats: A model built on 13 V-J features separated ophthalmopathy from stable hyperthyroidism. Most thyroid-expanded clonotypes above 0.001 were also found in blood.

The sequenced material came from blood. The chain links TRBV19 to TRBJ2-2; D is unclear. The sequence derives from a man aged 50 to 60 with Graves' ophthalmopathy. The CDR3 loop reads CASSPLGLYTGELFF. CDR3 coding DNA: TGTGCCAGTAGTCCCCTAGGCCTATACACCGGGGAGCTGTTTTTT.